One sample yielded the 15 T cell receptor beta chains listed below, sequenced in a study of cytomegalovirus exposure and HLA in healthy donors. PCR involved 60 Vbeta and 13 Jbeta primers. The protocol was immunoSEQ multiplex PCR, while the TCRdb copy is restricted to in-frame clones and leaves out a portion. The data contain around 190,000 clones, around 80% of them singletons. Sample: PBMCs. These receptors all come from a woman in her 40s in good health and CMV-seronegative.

The CDR3 protein is CASSRTGGASSYNEQFF. Written as DNA, the CDR3 is TGCGCCAGCAGCCGGACAGGGGGCGCGAGCTCCTACAATGAGCAGTTCTTC. The genes are TRBV5-1 and TRBJ2-1; TRBD1 matches at 11 bases. Trimming at V came to 4 bases and at J to 0 bases, leaving 6 bases not matched to a gene. This CDR3 is built from 17 residues. Germline values: CDR1 SGHRS, CDR2 YFSETQ.

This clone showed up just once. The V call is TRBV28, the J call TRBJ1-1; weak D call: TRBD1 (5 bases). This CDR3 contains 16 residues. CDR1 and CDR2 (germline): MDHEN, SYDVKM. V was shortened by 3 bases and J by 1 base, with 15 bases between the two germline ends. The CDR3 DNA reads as TGTGCCAGCAGTTTGGATACAGGTTACCCGAACACTGAAGCTTTCTTT. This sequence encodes CASSLDTGYPNTEAFF.

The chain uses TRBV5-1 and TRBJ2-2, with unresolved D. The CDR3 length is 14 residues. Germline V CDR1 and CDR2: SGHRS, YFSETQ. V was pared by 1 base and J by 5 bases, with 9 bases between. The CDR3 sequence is CASSLSQDTGELFF. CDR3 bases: TGCGCCAGCAGCTTGAGTCAGGATACCGGGGAGCTGTTTTTT. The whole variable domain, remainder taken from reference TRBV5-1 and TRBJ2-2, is KAGVTQTPRYLIKTRGQQVTLSCSPISGHRSVSWYQQTPGQGLQFLFEYFSETQRNKGNFPGRFSGRQFSNSRSEMNVSTLELGDSALYLCASSLSQDTGELFFGEGSRLTVL.

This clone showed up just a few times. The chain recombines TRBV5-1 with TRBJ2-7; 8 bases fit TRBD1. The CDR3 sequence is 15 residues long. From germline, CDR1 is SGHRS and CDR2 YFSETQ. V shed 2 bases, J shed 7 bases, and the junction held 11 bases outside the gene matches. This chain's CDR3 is CASSFTDRVRQEQYF. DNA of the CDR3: TGCGCCAGCAGCTTCACGGACAGGGTTAGGCAGGAGCAGTACTTC.

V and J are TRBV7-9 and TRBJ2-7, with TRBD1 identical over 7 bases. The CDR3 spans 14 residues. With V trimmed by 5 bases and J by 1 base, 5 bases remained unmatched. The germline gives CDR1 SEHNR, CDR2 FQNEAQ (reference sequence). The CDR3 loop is CASSQGQPSYEQYF. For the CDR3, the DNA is TGTGCCAGCAGCCAGGGACAGCCTTCCTACGAGCAGTACTTC.

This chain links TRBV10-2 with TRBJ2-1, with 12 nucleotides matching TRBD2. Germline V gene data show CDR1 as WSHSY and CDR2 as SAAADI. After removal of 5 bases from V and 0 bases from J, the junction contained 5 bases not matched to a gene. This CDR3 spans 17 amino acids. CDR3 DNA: TGCGCCAGCAGTCTGACTAGCGGGGGCCCCTCCTACAATGAGCAGTTCTTC. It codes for CASSLTSGGPSYNEQFF.

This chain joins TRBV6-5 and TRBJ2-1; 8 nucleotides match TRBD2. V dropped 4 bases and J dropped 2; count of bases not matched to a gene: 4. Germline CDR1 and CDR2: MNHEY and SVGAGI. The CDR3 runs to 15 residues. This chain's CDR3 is CASSLQRGTYNEQFF. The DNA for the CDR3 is TGTGCCAGCAGTTTGCAGCGGGGGACCTACAATGAGCAGTTCTTC.

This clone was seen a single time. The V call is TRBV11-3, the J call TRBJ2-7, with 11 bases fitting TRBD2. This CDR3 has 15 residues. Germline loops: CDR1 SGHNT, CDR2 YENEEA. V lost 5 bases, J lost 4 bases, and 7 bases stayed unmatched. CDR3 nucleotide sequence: TGTGCCAGCAGCCCGGGGACTAGCGGTGATTACGAGCAGTACTTC. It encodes CASSPGTSGDYEQYF.

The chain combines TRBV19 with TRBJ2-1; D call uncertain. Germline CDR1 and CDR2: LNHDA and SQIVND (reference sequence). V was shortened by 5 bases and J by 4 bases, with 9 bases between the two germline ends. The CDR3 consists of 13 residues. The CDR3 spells CASSRLVYNEQFF. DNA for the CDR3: TGTGCCAGTAGTCGGTTAGTGTACAATGAGCAGTTCTTC.

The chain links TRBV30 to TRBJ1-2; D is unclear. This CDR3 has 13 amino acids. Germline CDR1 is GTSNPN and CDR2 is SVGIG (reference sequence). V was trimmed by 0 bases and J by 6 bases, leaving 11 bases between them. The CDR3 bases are TGTGCCTGGAGTGTAATGCCGAGAAATGGCTACACCTTC. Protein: CAWSVMPRNGYTF.

This chain's CDR3 is CASSYQGQGAGELFF. CDR3 DNA: TGTGCCAGCAGCTACCAGGGACAGGGGGCCGGGGAGCTGTTTTTT. This chain connects TRBV11-3 to TRBJ2-2, with 11 positions matching TRBD1. V shed 4 bases, J shed 6 bases, and the junction held 4 bases outside the gene matches. CDR1 is SGHNT and CDR2 is YENEEA in the germline V gene. CDR3 length: 15 residues.

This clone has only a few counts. The CDR3 nucleotides are TGTGCCAGCAGTCTCATTAGCGGGAAAAACGAGCAGTACTTC. The encoded protein is CASSLISGKNEQYF. The gene calls are TRBV6-1 and TRBJ2-7; TRBD2 matches 8 bases. The CDR3 covers 14 residues. Germline-derived CDR1 and CDR2 are MNHNS and SASEGT. The ends lost 5 bases at V and 5 bases at J; junction bases unmatched: 8.

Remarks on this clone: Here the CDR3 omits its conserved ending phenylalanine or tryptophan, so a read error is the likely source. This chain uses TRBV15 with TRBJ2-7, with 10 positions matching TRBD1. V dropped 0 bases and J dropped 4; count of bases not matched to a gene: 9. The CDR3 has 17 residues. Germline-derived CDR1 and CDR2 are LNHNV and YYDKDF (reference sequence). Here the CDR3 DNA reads TGTGCCACCAGCAGAGATCACGGGGGACAGGGGAAATACGAGCAGTACCTC. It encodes CATSRDHGGQGKYEQYL.

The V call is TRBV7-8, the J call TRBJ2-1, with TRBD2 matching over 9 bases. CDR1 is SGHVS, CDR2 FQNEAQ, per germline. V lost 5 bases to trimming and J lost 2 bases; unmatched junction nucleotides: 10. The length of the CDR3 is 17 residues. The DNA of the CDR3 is TGTGCCAGCAGCCCCCGAGGTGGCGGGAGGGCCTACAATGAGCAGTTCTTC. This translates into CASSPRGGGRAYNEQFF.

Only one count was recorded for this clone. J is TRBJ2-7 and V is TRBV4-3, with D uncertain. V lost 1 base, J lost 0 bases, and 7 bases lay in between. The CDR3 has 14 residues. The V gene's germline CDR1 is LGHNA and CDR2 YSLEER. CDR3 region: CASSQALSSYEQYF. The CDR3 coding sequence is TGCGCCAGCAGCCAAGCGTTGAGCTCCTACGAGCAGTACTTC.